This T cell receptor beta chain was identified during a study of T cell repertoires in cytomegalovirus infection. Study background: Selection of CMV epitopes for the study included recently identified HLA-C-restricted and well-studied HLA-B-restricted ones. Matching HLA type, along with CMV infection, was indicated by public TCR beta signatures. Findings and caveats of the study: CMV-specific TCR beta clonotypes restricted by HLA-C were the ones dominating the ex vivo response. Identification of carriers of CMV plus the relevant HLA was performed using cumulative public TCR beta family frequency.

One entry per CDR3 protein results from TCRdb running MiXCR on the reads. The data contain 200,000 or so distinct CDR3 sequences, about 40% of them singletons. CDR1 is SGDLS, CDR2 YYNGEE, per germline. Trimming at V came to 3 bases and at J to 12 bases, leaving 8 bases not matched to a gene. The length of the CDR3 is 14 residues. The sample holds a few counts of this clonotype. Antigen unknown. This clonotype was sampled from a human donor in good health (CMV status not recorded). Some clones in this sample may be carry-over from other donors' samples. V is TRBV9 and J is TRBJ2-1; 11 nucleotides match TRBD2. Specimen: CD8+ T cells from cultured PBMCs, collected from culture after CMV antigen stimulation. The CDR3 nucleotides are TGTGCCAGCAGCGCCAGCCTAGCGGGAGGTCCGCAGTTCTTC. It encodes CASSASLAGGPQFF. Full variable domain (remainder filled in from reference TRBV9 and TRBJ2-1): DSGVTQTPKHLITATGQRVTLRCSPRSGDLSVYWYQQSLDQGLQFLIQYYNGEERAKGNILERFSAQQFPDLHSELNLSSLELGDSALYFCASSASLAGGPQFFGPGTRLTVL.